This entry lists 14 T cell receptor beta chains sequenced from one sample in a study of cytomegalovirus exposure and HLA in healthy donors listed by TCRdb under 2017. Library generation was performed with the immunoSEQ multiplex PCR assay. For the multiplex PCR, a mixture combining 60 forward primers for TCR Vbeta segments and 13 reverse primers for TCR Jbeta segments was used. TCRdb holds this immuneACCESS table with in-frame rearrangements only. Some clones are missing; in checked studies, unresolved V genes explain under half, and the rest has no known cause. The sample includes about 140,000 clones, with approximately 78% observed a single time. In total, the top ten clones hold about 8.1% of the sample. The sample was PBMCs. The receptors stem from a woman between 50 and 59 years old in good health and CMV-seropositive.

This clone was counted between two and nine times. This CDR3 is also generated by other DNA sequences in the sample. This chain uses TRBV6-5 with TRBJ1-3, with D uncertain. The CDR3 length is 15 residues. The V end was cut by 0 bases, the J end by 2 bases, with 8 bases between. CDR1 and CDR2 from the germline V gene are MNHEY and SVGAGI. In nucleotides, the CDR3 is TGTGCCAGCAGTTACTCGGGAGGGACTGGAAACACCATATATTTT. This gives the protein CASSYSGGTGNTIYF.

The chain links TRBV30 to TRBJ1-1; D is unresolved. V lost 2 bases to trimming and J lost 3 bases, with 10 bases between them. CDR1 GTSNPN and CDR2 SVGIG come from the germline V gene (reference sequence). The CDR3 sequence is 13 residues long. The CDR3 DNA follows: TGTGCCTGGAGTTGGGCAGGCTACACTGAAGCTTTCTTT. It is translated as CAWSWAGYTEAFF.

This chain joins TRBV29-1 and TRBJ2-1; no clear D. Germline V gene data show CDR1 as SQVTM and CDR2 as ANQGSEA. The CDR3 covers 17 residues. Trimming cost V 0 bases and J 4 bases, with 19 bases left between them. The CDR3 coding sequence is TGCAGCGTTGAAGAGAAGATCCCGGAGTTTGTTTACAATGAGCAGTTCTTC. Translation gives CSVEEKIPEFVYNEQFF.

CDR3 sequence: CASSPGTSGTDTQYF. CDR3 bases: TGTGCCAGCAGCCCCGGGACTAGCGGCACAGATACGCAGTATTTT. The chain recombines TRBV5-6 with TRBJ2-3, with 10 nucleotides matching TRBD2. The CDR3 is made up of 15 amino acids. Germline CDR1 reads SGHDT; CDR2 reads YYEEEE. J was trimmed by 1 base and V by 4 bases; bases with no gene match: 3.

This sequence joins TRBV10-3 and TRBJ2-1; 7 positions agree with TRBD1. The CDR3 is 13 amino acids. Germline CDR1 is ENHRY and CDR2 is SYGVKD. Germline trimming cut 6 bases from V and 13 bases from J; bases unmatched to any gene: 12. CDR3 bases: TGTGCCATCAGGGCCGGGACAGCGCTAAGTCAGTTCTTC. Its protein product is CAIRAGTALSQFF.

CDR3 in amino acids: CASSLNRENIQYF. In DNA, the CDR3 is TGTGCCAGCAGCTTAAACCGAGAAAACATTCAGTACTTC. This chain connects TRBV7-3 to TRBJ2-4, with D uncertain. Germline CDR1 and CDR2: SGHTA and FQGTGA. The V end lost 1 base, the J end lost 5 bases, and 6 bases lay between the germline ends. CDR3 length: 13 amino acids.

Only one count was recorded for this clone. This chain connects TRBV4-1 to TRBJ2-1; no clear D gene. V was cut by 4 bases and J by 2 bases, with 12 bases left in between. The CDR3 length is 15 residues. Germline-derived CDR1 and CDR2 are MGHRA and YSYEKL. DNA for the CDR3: TGCGCCAGCAGCCTTCGTCCGTCTACCTACAATGAGCAGTTCTTC. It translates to CASSLRPSTYNEQFF.

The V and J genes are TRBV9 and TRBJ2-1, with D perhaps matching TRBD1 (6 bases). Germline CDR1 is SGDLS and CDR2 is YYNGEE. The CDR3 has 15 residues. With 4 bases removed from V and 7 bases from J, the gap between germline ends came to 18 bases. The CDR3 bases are TGTGCCAGCAGCCATTGGGACATGGACCTTAATGAGCAGTTCTTC. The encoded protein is CASSHWDMDLNEQFF.

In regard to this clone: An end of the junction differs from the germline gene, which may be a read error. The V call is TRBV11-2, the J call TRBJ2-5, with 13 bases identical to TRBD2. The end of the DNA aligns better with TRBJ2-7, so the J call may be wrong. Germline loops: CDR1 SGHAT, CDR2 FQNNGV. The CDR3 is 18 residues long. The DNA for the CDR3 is TGTGCCAGCAGCCTAGACGGACTAGCGGGAGCGTTCAACTACGAGCAGTACTTC. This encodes CASSLDGLAGAFNYEQYF.

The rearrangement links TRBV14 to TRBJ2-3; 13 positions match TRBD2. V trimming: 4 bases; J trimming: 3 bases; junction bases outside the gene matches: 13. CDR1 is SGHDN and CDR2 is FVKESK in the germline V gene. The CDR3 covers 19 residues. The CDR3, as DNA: TGTGCCAGCAGCCCACTAGCGGGGGGGCCAGGACCTGGTACAGATACGCAGTATTTT. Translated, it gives CASSPLAGGPGPGTDTQYF.

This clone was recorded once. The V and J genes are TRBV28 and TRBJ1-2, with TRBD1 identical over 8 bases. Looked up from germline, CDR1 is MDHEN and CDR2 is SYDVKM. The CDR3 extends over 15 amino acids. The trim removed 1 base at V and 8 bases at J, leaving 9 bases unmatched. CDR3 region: CASSLSRQGWGGYTF. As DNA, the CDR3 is TGTGCCAGCAGTTTATCGAGACAGGGGTGGGGAGGCTACACCTTC.

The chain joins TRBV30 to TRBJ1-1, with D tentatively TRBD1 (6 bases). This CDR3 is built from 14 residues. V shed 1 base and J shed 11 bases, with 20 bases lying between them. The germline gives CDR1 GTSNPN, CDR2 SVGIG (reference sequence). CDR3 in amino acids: CAWSGRQDALKAFF. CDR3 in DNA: TGTGCCTGGAGTGGACGACAGGACGCTTTGAAGGCTTTCTTT.

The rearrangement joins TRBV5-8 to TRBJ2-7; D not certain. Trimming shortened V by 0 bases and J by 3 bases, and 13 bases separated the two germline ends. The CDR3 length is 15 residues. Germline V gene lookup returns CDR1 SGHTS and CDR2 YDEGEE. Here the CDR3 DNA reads TGTGCCAGCAGCTTGGTGGGCAGTAGAAACTACGAGCAGTACTTC. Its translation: CASSLVGSRNYEQYF.

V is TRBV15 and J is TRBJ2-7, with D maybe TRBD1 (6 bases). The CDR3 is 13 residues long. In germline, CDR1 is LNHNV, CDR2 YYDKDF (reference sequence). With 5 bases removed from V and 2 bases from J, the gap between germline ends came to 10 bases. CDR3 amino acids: CATSGHRAYEQYF. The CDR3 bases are TGTGCCACCAGCGGACACAGGGCCTACGAGCAGTACTTC.